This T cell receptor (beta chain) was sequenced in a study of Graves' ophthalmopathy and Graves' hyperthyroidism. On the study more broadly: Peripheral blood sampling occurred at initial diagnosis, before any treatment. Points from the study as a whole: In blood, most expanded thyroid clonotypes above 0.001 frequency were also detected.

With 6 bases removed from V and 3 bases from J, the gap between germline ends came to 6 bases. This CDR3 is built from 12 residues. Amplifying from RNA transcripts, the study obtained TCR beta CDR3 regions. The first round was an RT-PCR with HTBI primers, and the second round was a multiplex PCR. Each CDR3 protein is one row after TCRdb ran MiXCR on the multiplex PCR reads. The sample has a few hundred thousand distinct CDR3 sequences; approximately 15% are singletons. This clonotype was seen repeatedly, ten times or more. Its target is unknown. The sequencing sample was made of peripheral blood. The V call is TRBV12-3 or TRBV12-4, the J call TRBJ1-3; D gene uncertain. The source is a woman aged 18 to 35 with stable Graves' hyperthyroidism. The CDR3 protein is CASSKGGNTIYF. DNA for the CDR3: TGTGCCAGCAGCAAAGGTGGAAACACCATATATTTT.